Listed below are T cell receptor beta chains from one sample, sequenced in a study of blood T cell repertoires in COVID-19. TCRdb's table, derived via immunoSEQ multiplex PCR, lists solely in-frame clones and lacks some. The table records about 190,000 clones, under 80% of them present only once. Sequenced sample: peripheral blood. These receptor sequences come from a woman in her fifties or sixties with acute or convalescent COVID-19. The CDR3 runs from the conserved cysteine through the conserved F or W. D genes are given only for firm matches. Part of the rows lack a size; the others show once, few, many or a class for expanded clones.

j_call | clone_size | v_call | d_call | cdr3_aa | cdr3_nt
TRBJ1-6 | few | TRBV18 | . | CASSPASGGLRGSPLHF | TGTGCCAGCTCACCAGCTTCGGGCGGGCTCAGGGGATCACCCCTCCACTTT
TRBJ2-7 | . | TRBV28 | TRBD2 | CASIDSGRANYEQYF | TGTGCCAGCATTGATAGCGGGAGGGCCAACTACGAGCAGTACTTC
TRBJ2-7 | few | TRBV19 | TRBD2 | CASRKLAGTHEQYF | TGTGCCAGTAGGAAACTAGCGGGGACCCACGAGCAGTACTTC
TRBJ2-5 | . | TRBV20-1 | . | CSVAVGETQYF | TGCAGTGTAGCAGTCGGAGAGACCCAGTACTTC
TRBJ2-1 | . | TRBV7-2 | . | CASTSQGPSSSYNEQFF | TGTGCCAGCACCTCCCAGGGCCCCTCCAGCTCCTACAATGAGCAGTTCTTC
TRBJ1-2 | . | TRBV2 | TRBD1 | CASSVQGDYGYTF | TGTGCCAGCAGTGTTCAGGGGGACTATGGCTACACCTTC
TRBJ1-5 | few | TRBV30 | . | CAWSVGATGQPQHF | TGTGCCTGGAGTGTAGGGGCAACGGGTCAGCCCCAGCATTTT
TRBJ1-5 | . | TRBV2 | . | CASSEASTDHQPQHF | TGTGCCAGCAGTGAAGCCTCGACAGACCACCAGCCCCAGCATTTT
TRBJ2-5 | . | TRBV20-1 | TRBD1 | CSSYRGETQYF | TGCAGTTCCTACAGGGGGGAGACCCAGTACTTC
TRBJ1-1 | . | TRBV29-1 | . | CSVSLLMNTEAFF | TGCAGCGTTTCCTTACTCATGAACACTGAAGCTTTCTTT
TRBJ2-1 | . | TRBV5-1 | . | CASSLTQANEQFF | TGCGCCAGCAGCTTGACCCAAGCGAATGAGCAGTTCTTC
TRBJ1-5 | . | TRBV28 | TRBD1 | CASSPDRGQQPQHF | TGTGCCAGCAGCCCCGACAGGGGGCAGCAGCCCCAGCATTTT
TRBJ2-2 | . | TRBV6-4 | TRBD1 | CASRTGGGTGELFF | TGTGCCAGTCGGACAGGGGGCGGCACCGGGGAGCTGTTTTTT
TRBJ2-4 | . | TRBV2 | TRBD1 | CASSDDQGAGSIQYF | TGTGCCAGCAGTGATGATCAGGGGGCGGGAAGCATTCAGTACTTC
TRBJ2-3 | . | TRBV19 | TRBD2 | CASSIPSGRTDTQYF | TGTGCCAGTAGTATCCCTAGCGGGAGAACAGATACGCAGTATTTT
TRBJ2-2 | . | TRBV7-2 | TRBD2 | CASSPSGLAGRGELFF | TGTGCCAGCAGCCCAAGTGGACTAGCGGGGAGGGGGGAGCTGTTTTTT
TRBJ2-7 | . | TRBV19 | . | CASSIAVGGEQYF | TGTGCCAGTAGTATAGCGGTGGGGGGCGAGCAGTACTTC
TRBJ1-1 | . | TRBV2 | TRBD1 | CASRDNGQGGTEAFF | TGTGCCAGCAGGGATAATGGACAGGGGGGCACTGAAGCTTTCTTT
TRBJ1-4 | . | TRBV30 | TRBD1 | CAWSGGQKLFF | TGTGCCTGGAGTGGGGGACAGAAACTGTTTTTT